Described below is a single T cell receptor beta chain sequence and its context. Its cognate antigen is unknown. This sample was taken from a study of blood T cells in healthy people across ages. Study-wide results and limits: Getting older went along with TCR beta diversity per million T cells dropping roughly linearly.

CDR3 length: 15 amino acids. The germline V and J ends were trimmed by 5 bases and 7 bases, with 20 bases remaining between them. The germline V gene encodes CDR1 LGHNA and CDR2 YNFKEQ. A second PCR of about 7 to 11 cycles used a sample-barcoded 5' primer and a J-beta primer mix. MiXCR, run by TCRdb on the 5' RACE reads, gives a single entry per CDR3 protein. This sample has hundreds of thousands of distinct CDR3 sequences, with 58% found just once. The material sequenced was blood. The clonotype was recovered from a young man in good health. The chain is built from TRBV4-2 and TRBJ1-2, with a possible D match to TRBD1 (6 bases). This CDR3 is CASSSPGVPNGGYTF. The DNA for the CDR3 is TGTGCCAGCAGCTCACCAGGGGTCCCTAATGGTGGCTACACCTTC.